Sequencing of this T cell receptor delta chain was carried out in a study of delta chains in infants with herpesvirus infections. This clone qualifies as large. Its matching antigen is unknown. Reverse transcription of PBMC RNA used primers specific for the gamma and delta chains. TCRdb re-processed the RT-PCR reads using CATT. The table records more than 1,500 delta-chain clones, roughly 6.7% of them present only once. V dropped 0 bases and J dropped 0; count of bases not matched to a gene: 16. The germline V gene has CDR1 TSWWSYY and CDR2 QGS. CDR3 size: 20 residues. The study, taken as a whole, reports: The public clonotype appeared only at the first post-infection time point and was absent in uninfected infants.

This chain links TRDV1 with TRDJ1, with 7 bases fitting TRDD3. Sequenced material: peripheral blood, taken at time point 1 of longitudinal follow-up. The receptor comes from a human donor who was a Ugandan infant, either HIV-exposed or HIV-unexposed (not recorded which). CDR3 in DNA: TGTGCTCTTGGGGAACTATTTTACGTTCGGGGGGATGCGTACACCGATAAACTCATCTTT. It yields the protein CALGELFYVRGDAYTDKLIF.